This T cell receptor beta chain was found in a study of breast tumors, draining lymph nodes, adjacent tissues. Study observations and caveats: The data were judged consistent with most tumor T cells coming from lymph node and expanding in tumor. Data only fit, rather than demonstrated, lymph node origin of most tumor T cells.

TCRdb re-analysed the multiplex PCR reads in MiXCR, keeping a single row per CDR3 protein. This sample has around 130,000 distinct CDR3 sequences, with about 20% found just once. This clonotype was seen many times. The target antigen is unknown. The lymph nodes were axillary draining lymph nodes from breast cancer patients. The specimen was axillary lymph node tissue. The source of this sequence is a female donor with breast cancer. Some clones in this sample may be carry-over from other donors' samples.

The CDR3 sequence: CASSPSRGRNEQYF. The CDR3 nucleotides are TGTGCCAGCAGCCCCTCCCGGGGGCGGAACGAGCAGTACTTC. The chain has TRBV11-2 and TRBJ2-7; D tentatively reads TRBD1 or TRBD2 (6 bases each). V was shortened by 5 bases and J by 5 bases, with 16 bases between the two germline ends. Germline V CDR1 and CDR2: SGHAT, FQNNGV. This CDR3 is 14 amino acids long.